These 21 T cell receptor beta chains were all obtained from the same sample, sequenced in a study of cytomegalovirus exposure and HLA in healthy donors. The PCR used 60 Vbeta and 13 Jbeta primers. The protocol was immunoSEQ multiplex PCR, while the TCRdb copy is restricted to in-frame clones and leaves out a portion. This table lists roughly 39,000 clones. Sequenced sample: PBMCs. The receptors originated from a woman aged 25 to 39 in good health and CMV-seropositive.

The J gene is TRBJ2-3, the V gene TRBV28, with a tentative D call TRBD1 (5 bases). In germline, CDR1 is MDHEN, CDR2 SYDVKM. The CDR3 has 14 residues. Trimming removed 2 bases from V and 6 bases from J, with 12 bases in between. The CDR3 protein is CASSLPQGMDTQYF. The CDR3 DNA reads as TGTGCCAGCAGTTTACCCCAGGGAATGGATACGCAGTATTTT.

The J gene is TRBJ2-2, the V gene TRBV5-1; 10 bases align to TRBD2. The V and J ends lost 3 bases and 4 bases, in that order; junction bases with no gene match: 9. Germline V gives CDR1 SGHRS, CDR2 YFSETQ. This CDR3 is 17 amino acids long. The CDR3 loop is CASSSSIAGGPTGELFF. The CDR3 DNA is TGCGCCAGCAGCTCATCGATAGCGGGGGGCCCCACCGGGGAGCTGTTTTTT. Filled out from reference TRBV5-1 and TRBJ2-2, the complete variable domain reads KAGVTQTPRYLIKTRGQQVTLSCSPISGHRSVSWYQQTPGQGLQFLFEYFSETQRNKGNFPGRFSGRQFSNSRSEMNVSTLELGDSALYLCASSSSIAGGPTGELFFGEGSRLTVL.

The chain is built from TRBV5-4 and TRBJ1-2; tentatively, D is TRBD1 (6 bases). The germline gives CDR1 SGHNT, CDR2 YYREEE (reference sequence). This CDR3 is built from 13 residues. V lost 2 bases, J lost 3 bases, and 8 bases lay in between. This CDR3 is CASSLEGDYGYTF. The CDR3 coding sequence is TGTGCCAGCAGCTTAGAGGGGGACTATGGCTACACCTTC.

This chain joins TRBV7-2 and TRBJ1-4, with D unresolved. Trimming took 4 bases from V and 4 from J, leaving 16 bases between them. CDR1 is SGHTA and CDR2 is FQGNSA in the germline V gene. The CDR3 covers 16 residues. The DNA of the CDR3 is TGTGCCAGCAGCTCGCGAAACATCGGAGTTAATGAAAAACTGTTTTTT. It yields the protein CASSSRNIGVNEKLFF.

The rearrangement links TRBV9 to TRBJ2-7, with D possibly being TRBD1 (5 bases). The V gene lost 4 bases and the J gene lost 2 bases, with 7 bases spanning the gap. This CDR3 has 12 amino acids. Per germline, CDR1 SGDLS and CDR2 YYNGEE. CDR3 sequence reads: CASSRQTYEQYF. Here the CDR3 DNA reads TGTGCCAGCAGCCGACAGACCTACGAGCAGTACTTC.

The chain has TRBV5-4 and TRBJ1-2, with a weak D call TRBD1 (6 bases). This CDR3 region has 15 residues. Trimming took 9 bases from V and 4 from J, leaving 22 bases between them. Germline-derived CDR1 and CDR2 are SGHNT and YYREEE (reference sequence). The CDR3 bases are TGTGCCACCCGACCCAGGGGATTGGGCGGCTATGGCTACACCTTC. This translates into CATRPRGLGGYGYTF.

This chain uses TRBV5-1 with TRBJ1-3; D might be TRBD1 (6 bases). CDR3 length: 14 amino acids. Trimming shortened V by 0 bases and J by 8 bases, and 12 bases separated the two germline ends. The germline CDR1 and CDR2 sequences are SGHRS and YFSETQ. CDR3 region: CASSLEGDRDTIYF. CDR3 DNA: TGCGCCAGCAGCTTGGAGGGGGATCGGGACACCATATATTTT.

The chain joins TRBV19 to TRBJ2-7, with TRBD1 identical over 10 bases. Losses at the gene ends were 3 bases for V and 3 bases for J; bases not matched to a gene: 2. The CDR3 extends over 14 amino acids. CDR1 and CDR2 from the germline V gene are LNHDA and SQIVND (reference sequence). The CDR3 bases are TGTGCCAGTAGTATGACAGGGGGCATCTACGAGCAGTACTTC. This gives the protein CASSMTGGIYEQYF.

The rearrangement uses TRBV5-1 and TRBJ2-7, with 12 bases matching TRBD2. The CDR3 has 16 residues. After removal of 0 bases from V and 7 bases from J, the junction contained 8 bases not matched to a gene. The V gene's germline CDR1 is SGHRS and CDR2 YFSETQ. CDR3 loop: CASSLAPSGGAREQYF. The CDR3 DNA follows: TGCGCCAGCAGCTTGGCCCCTAGCGGGGGGGCGAGGGAGCAGTACTTC.

As DNA, the CDR3 is TGTGCCAGCTCACCAGGGGCGGATACGCAGTATTTT. This translates into CASSPGADTQYF. The J gene is TRBJ2-3, the V gene TRBV18; weak D call: TRBD1 (5 bases). The CDR3 is 12 amino acids. Trimming removed 2 bases from V and 6 bases from J, with 6 bases in between. Germline CDR1 and CDR2: KGHSH and LQKENI.

The chain uses TRBV5-1 and TRBJ2-7; D unresolved. This CDR3 has 13 residues. Trimming left V 0 bases short and J 6 bases short, with 10 bases between. CDR1 SGHRS and CDR2 YFSETQ come from the germline V gene. CDR3 sequence (DNA): TGCGCCAGCAGCTTGGGAGCAACGGGCGAGCAGTACTTC. Protein product: CASSLGATGEQYF.

The V gene is TRBV19, the J gene TRBJ1-5; the D gene is possibly TRBD1 (5 bases). Deletions cut 7 bases from V and 5 bases from J, with 12 bases between. This CDR3 is 13 amino acids long. The V gene's germline CDR1 is LNHDA and CDR2 SQIVND (reference sequence). The CDR3 DNA follows: TGTGCCAGTAAGTGGGGAGGGGATCAGCCCCAGCATTTT. Amino acid sequence: CASKWGGDQPQHF.

V and J are TRBV11-2 and TRBJ2-6, with D perhaps TRBD2 (6 bases). Germline V gene data show CDR1 as SGHAT and CDR2 as FQNNGV. Trimming left V 3 bases short and J 4 bases short, with 10 bases between. There are 15 residues in the CDR3. The chain's CDR3 is CASSLEGTGANVLTF. The CDR3 region has the DNA TGTGCCAGCAGCTTGGAGGGGACCGGGGCCAACGTCCTGACTTTC.

V gene TRBV29-1 combines with J gene TRBJ1-2; D unclear. V shed 6 bases and J shed 7 bases, with 12 bases lying between them. This CDR3 spans 11 amino acids. Per germline, CDR1 SQVTM and CDR2 ANQGSEA. This CDR3 is CSVLNGAGYTF. The CDR3, as DNA: TGCAGCGTGCTGAATGGAGCTGGCTACACCTTC.

The CDR3 DNA is TGTGCCAGCAGTTACTCGTCTGGGGGGGGCCTGGAGACCCAGTACTTC. Protein: CASSYSSGGGLETQYF. V is TRBV6-5 and J is TRBJ2-5, with D possibly being TRBD2 (7 bases). This CDR3 is 16 amino acids long. Trimming took 0 bases from V and 5 from J, leaving 16 bases between them. CDR1 and CDR2 (germline): MNHEY, SVGAGI.

The chain carries TRBV5-1 and TRBJ2-2; TRBD2 agrees at 10 bases. Losses at the gene ends were 1 base for V and 3 bases for J; bases not matched to a gene: 3. This CDR3 has 16 amino acids. CDR1 SGHRS and CDR2 YFSETQ come from the germline V gene. The CDR3 reads CASSLSSGGYTGELFF. As DNA, the CDR3 is TGCGCCAGCAGCTTGAGTAGCGGGGGGTACACCGGGGAGCTGTTTTTT.

The chain couples TRBV28 to TRBJ1-1; no clear D. V lost 7 bases and J lost 4, with 16 bases in between. This CDR3 comprises 14 residues. Germline V gene lookup returns CDR1 MDHEN and CDR2 SYDVKM. The CDR3 DNA reads as TGTGCCAGCACCCTCACCGGACTGGGCACTGAAGCTTTCTTT. It yields the protein CASTLTGLGTEAFF.

The chain employs TRBV10-1 and TRBJ1-1; 12 positions match TRBD1. With V trimmed by 3 bases and J by 7 bases, 9 bases remained unmatched. The CDR3 length is 16 residues. In germline, CDR1 is WNHNN, CDR2 SYGVQD (reference sequence). CDR3 in amino acids: CASSDPSGQGADEAFF. In nucleotides, the CDR3 is TGCGCCAGCAGTGATCCCTCGGGACAGGGGGCTGATGAAGCTTTCTTT.

The gene calls are TRBV6-1 and TRBJ2-1, with 10 bases that match TRBD2. Germline V CDR1 and CDR2: MNHNS, SASEGT. The trim removed 4 bases at V and 4 bases at J, leaving 1 base unmatched. The CDR3 extends over 14 amino acids. The CDR3 reads CASSVAGGYNEQFF. CDR3 DNA: TGTGCCAGCAGTGTAGCGGGGGGATACAATGAGCAGTTCTTC.

J is TRBJ1-5 and V is TRBV19, with D tentatively TRBD1 (5 bases). CDR3 length: 14 residues. Germline CDR1 LNHDA, CDR2 SQIVND (reference sequence). The V and J ends lost 2 bases and 11 bases respectively, with 16 bases between them. The CDR3 loop is CASSIRQKQGAQHF. The CDR3, as DNA: TGTGCCAGTAGTATAAGACAGAAACAAGGGGCCCAGCATTTT.

The genes are TRBV5-1 and TRBJ1-1; 8 positions match TRBD1. After removal of 0 bases from V and 3 bases from J, the junction contained 7 bases not matched to a gene. There are 16 residues in the CDR3. The germline CDR1 and CDR2 sequences are SGHRS and YFSETQ. The CDR3 sequence is CASSLGTGRKYTEAFF. The CDR3 region has the DNA TGCGCCAGCAGCTTGGGGACAGGGAGAAAATACACTGAAGCTTTCTTT.